A single sample is the source of the 14 T cell receptor beta chains below, sequenced in a study of blood T cell repertoires in COVID-19. Method: immunoSEQ multiplex PCR; TCRdb's copy keeps in-frame clones and lacks some. The data contain around 250,000 clones, 88% of them singletons. The source material was PBMCs or T cells enriched from blood (not recorded which). All receptors derive from a woman between 40 and 55 years old who had been exposed to COVID-19.

The chain recombines TRBV7-2 with TRBJ2-3, with 7 bases that match TRBD1. V trimming: 5 bases; J trimming: 3 bases; junction bases outside the gene matches: 11. The length of the CDR3 is 16 residues. CDR1 SGHTA and CDR2 FQGNSA come from the germline V gene. CDR3 sequence: CASSPQRQGRTDTQYF. The CDR3 DNA reads TGTGCCAGCAGCCCTCAAAGACAGGGAAGGACAGATACGCAGTATTTT. The full variable domain, completed using reference TRBV7-2 and TRBJ2-3, is GAGVSQSPSNKVTEKGKDVELRCDPISGHTALYWYRQSLGQGLEFLIYFQGNSAPDKSGLPSDRFSAERTGGSVSTLTIQRTQQEDSAVYLCASSPQRQGRTDTQYFGPGTRLTVL.

The chain carries TRBV6-2 or TRBV6-3 and TRBJ2-1; 11 positions agree with TRBD2. J lost 7 bases, V lost 5 bases, and 19 bases had no gene match. Looked up from germline, CDR1 is MNHEY and CDR2 is SVGEGT. CDR3 size: 19 residues. CDR3 in amino acids: CASSQPMTVAGGNPNEQFF. CDR3 DNA: TGTGCCAGCAGTCAACCGATGACAGTAGCGGGGGGGAACCCAAATGAGCAGTTCTTC.

CDR3 bases: TGTGCCAGCAGCACGGGACAGGGCCGGGATACGCAGTATTTT. Translation: CASSTGQGRDTQYF. The chain joins TRBV5-6 to TRBJ2-3; 9 bases are shared with TRBD1. The length of the CDR3 is 14 residues. Germline CDR1 reads SGHDT; CDR2 reads YYEEEE. Trimming took 4 bases from V and 6 from J; bases not matched to a gene: 6.

A remark on this clone: At one of its ends the junction is not consistent with the germline gene, which may arise from a read error. This rearrangement joins TRBV7-7 to TRBJ2-2; maybe TRBD1 (6 bases). The germline V gene has CDR1 SSHAT and CDR2 FNYEAQ (reference sequence). The CDR3 runs 14 residues. The CDR3 sequence: CASRPGQNTGELFF. CDR3 nucleotide sequence: TGTGCTAGCAGGCCGGGACAGAACACCGGGGAGCTGTTTTTT.

This clone appeared a single time. The chain couples TRBV4-3 to TRBJ2-3; D unresolved. Germline V gives CDR1 LGHNA, CDR2 YSLEER. This CDR3 is 13 amino acids long. V gave up 1 base and J gave up 6 bases, with 8 bases separating them. The DNA of the CDR3 is TGCGCCAGCAGCCAAGGGCGGAAGGATACGCAGTATTTT. It specifies CASSQGRKDTQYF.

The chain joins TRBV9 to TRBJ1-4; 9 nucleotides match TRBD1. J was trimmed by 7 bases and V by 5 bases; bases with no gene match: 6. Germline V gene sequence: CDR1 SGDLS, CDR2 YYNGEE. The CDR3 contains 14 residues. The CDR3 DNA sequence: TGTGCCAGCAGTGCTTTGGGACAGGGTGAAAAACTGTTTTTT. Protein product: CASSALGQGEKLFF.

For the CDR3, the DNA is TGTGCCAGCAGCTTTATCGGTATGGAAGGGGCTCGGGAGCAGTACTTC. This sequence encodes CASSFIGMEGAREQYF. The chain has TRBV11-2 and TRBJ2-7; maybe TRBD1 (5 bases). The CDR3 length is 16 residues. Trimming took off 3 bases at V and 7 bases at J, with 22 bases between the two ends. Germline loops: CDR1 SGHAT, CDR2 FQNNGV.

The chain employs TRBV5-1 and TRBJ2-3; perhaps TRBD1 as D (6 bases). The CDR3 contains 15 residues. The germline V and J ends were trimmed by 0 bases and 1 base, with 9 bases remaining between them. From germline, CDR1 is SGHRS and CDR2 YFSETQ. The CDR3 is CASSLVAGGTDTQYF. In nucleotides, the CDR3 is TGCGCCAGCAGCTTGGTGGCAGGGGGCACAGATACGCAGTATTTT. The full variable domain, with the rest looked up from reference TRBV5-1 and TRBJ2-3, is KAGVTQTPRYLIKTRGQQVTLSCSPISGHRSVSWYQQTPGQGLQFLFEYFSETQRNKGNFPGRFSGRQFSNSRSEMNVSTLELGDSALYLCASSLVAGGTDTQYFGPGTRLTVL.

This rearrangement joins TRBV24-1 to TRBJ1-2; D not certain. This CDR3 is 13 amino acids long. Trimming removed 6 bases from V and 1 base from J, with 8 bases in between. Germline values: CDR1 KGHDR, CDR2 SFDVKD. CDR3 in DNA: TGTGCCACCAGTCCCTCGGGTAACTATGGCTACACCTTC. Its protein product is CATSPSGNYGYTF.

This clone was counted a single time. V usage is TRBV19 and J usage is TRBJ2-6, with D possibly matching TRBD1 (6 bases). The CDR3 length is 16 residues. Germline V gene lookup returns CDR1 LNHDA and CDR2 SQIVND (reference sequence). V was shortened by 9 bases and J by 5 bases, with 20 bases between the two germline ends. The CDR3 spells CASTSDSGVRANVLTF. The CDR3 DNA reads TGTGCCAGCACTTCGGACAGTGGCGTCCGGGCCAACGTCCTGACTTTC.

Note on this clone: Different DNA sequences within this sample yield the same CDR3. The chain links TRBV19 to TRBJ1-5; D is unclear. The CDR3 spans 16 residues. Between the trimmed V and J ends, which lost 1 base and 0 bases, there was a span of 10 bases. The V gene's germline CDR1 is LNHDA and CDR2 SQIVND (reference sequence). Written as DNA, the CDR3 is TGTGCCAGTAGTATAGTGAGCGGATATAGCAATCAGCCCCAGCATTTT. Amino acid sequence: CASSIVSGYSNQPQHF.

This clone was recorded only once. The chain uses TRBV6-6 and TRBJ1-3; TRBD1 is a possible D gene (5 bases). Trimming took off 6 bases at V and 4 bases at J, with 10 bases between the two ends. Germline CDR1 and CDR2: MNHNY and SVGAGI (reference sequence). This CDR3 is 13 amino acids long. CDR3 coding DNA: TGTGCCAGCAGCAAAGCAGGGGGAAACACCATATATTTT. It translates to CASSKAGGNTIYF.

The chain joins TRBV9 to TRBJ1-4, with 8 bases that match TRBD1. The germline gives CDR1 SGDLS, CDR2 YYNGEE. This CDR3 region has 14 residues. The J segment lost 8 bases and the V segment lost 4 bases, leaving 7 bases of the junction unmatched. CDR3 bases: TGTGCCAGCAGCTCCGGACAGGGAGGGGAAAAACTGTTTTTT. This translates into CASSSGQGGEKLFF.

The genes are TRBV4-2 and TRBJ1-6; D is unclear. Trimming left V 0 bases short and J 0 bases short, with 9 bases between. Germline V lookup: CDR1 LGHNA, CDR2 YNFKEQ. CDR3 length: 17 amino acids. CDR3 protein: CASSQDRVRSYNSPLHF. CDR3 coding DNA: TGTGCCAGCAGCCAAGATCGGGTCCGCTCCTATAATTCACCCCTCCACTTT.